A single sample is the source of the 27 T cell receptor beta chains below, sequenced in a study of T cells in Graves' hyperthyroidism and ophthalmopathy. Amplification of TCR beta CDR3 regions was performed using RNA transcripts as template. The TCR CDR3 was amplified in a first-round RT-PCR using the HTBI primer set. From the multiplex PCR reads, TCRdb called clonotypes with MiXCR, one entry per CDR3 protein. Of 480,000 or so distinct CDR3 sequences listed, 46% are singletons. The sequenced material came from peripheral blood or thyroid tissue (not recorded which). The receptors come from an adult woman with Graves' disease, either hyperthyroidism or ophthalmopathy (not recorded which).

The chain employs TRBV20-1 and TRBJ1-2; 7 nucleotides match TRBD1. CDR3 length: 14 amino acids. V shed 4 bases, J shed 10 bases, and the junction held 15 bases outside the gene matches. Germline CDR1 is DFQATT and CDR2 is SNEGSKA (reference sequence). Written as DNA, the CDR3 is TGCAGTGCTACCTTCGCGGGACAGCACTTTTTCTACACCTTC. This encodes CSATFAGQHFFYTF.

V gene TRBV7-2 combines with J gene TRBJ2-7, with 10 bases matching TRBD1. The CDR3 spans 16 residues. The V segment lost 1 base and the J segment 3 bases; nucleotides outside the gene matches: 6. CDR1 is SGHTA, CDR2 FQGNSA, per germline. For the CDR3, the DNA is TGTGCCAGCAGCTTAGGGACGGGACAGGGGATCTACGAGCAGTACTTC. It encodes CASSLGTGQGIYEQYF.

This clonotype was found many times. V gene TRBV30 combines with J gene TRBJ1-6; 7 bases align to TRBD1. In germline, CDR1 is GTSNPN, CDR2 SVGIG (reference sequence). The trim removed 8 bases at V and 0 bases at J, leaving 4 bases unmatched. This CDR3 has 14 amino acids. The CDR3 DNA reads TGTGCCACGGACAGGAGCTCCTATAATTCACCCCTCCACTTT. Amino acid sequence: CATDRSSYNSPLHF.

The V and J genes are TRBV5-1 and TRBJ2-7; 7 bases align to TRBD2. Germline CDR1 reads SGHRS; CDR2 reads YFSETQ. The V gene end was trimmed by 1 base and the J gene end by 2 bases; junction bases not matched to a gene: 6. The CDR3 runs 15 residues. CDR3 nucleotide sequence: TGCGCCAGCAGCTTGTGGGGGGGGGTGACCTACGAGCAGTACTTC. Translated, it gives CASSLWGGVTYEQYF. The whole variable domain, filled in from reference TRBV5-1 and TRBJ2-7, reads KAGVTQTPRYLIKTRGQQVTLSCSPISGHRSVSWYQQTPGQGLQFLFEYFSETQRNKGNFPGRFSGRQFSNSRSEMNVSTLELGDSALYLCASSLWGGVTYEQYFGPGTRLTVT.

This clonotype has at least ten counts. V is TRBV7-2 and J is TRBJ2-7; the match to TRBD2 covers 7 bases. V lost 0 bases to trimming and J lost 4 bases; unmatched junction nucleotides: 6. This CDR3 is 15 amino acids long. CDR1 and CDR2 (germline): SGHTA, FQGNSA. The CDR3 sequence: CASSLAGREAYEQYF. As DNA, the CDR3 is TGTGCCAGCAGCTTAGCGGGACGGGAGGCGTACGAGCAGTACTTC.

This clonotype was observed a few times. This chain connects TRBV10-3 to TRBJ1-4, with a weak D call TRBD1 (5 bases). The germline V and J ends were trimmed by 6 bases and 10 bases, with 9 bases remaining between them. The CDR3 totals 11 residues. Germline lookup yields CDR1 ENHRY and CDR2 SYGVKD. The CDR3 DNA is TGTGCCATCAGAGACCAGGGAAAACTGTTTTTT. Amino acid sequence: CAIRDQGKLFF.

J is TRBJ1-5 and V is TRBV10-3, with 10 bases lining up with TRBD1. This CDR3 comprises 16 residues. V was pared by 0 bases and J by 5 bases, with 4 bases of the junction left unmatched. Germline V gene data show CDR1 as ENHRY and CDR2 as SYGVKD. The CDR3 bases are TGTGCCATCAGTGAGTCGGGACAGGGGTTTGATCAGCCCCAGCATTTT. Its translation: CAISESGQGFDQPQHF.

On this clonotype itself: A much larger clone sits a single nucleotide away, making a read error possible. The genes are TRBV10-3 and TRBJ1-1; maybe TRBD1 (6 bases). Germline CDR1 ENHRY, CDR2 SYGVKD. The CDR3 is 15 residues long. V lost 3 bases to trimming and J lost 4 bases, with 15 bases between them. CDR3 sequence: CAISEEGGLGTEAFF. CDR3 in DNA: TGTGCCATCAGTGAAGAAGGGGGGCTCGGCACTGAAGCTTTCTTT.

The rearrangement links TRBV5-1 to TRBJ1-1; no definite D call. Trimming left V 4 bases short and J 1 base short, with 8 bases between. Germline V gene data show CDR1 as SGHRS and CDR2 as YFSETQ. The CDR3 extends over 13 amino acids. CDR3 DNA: TGCGCCAGCAGCAAGCAAGAGAACACTGAAGCTTTCTTT. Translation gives CASSKQENTEAFF.

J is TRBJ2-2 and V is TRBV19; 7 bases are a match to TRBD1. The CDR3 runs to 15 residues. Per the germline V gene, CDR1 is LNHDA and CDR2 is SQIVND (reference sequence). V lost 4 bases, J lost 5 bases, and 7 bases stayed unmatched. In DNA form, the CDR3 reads TGTGCCAGTAGTACGGGACAGATCTATACCGGGGAGCTGTTTTTT. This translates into CASSTGQIYTGELFF.

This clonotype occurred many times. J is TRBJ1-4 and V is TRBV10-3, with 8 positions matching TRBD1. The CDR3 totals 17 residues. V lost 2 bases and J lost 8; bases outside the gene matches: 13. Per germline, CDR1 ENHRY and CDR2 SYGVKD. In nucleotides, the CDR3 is TGTGCCATCAGTGAGGGGAATCTCGCAGGGGGCCAGGAAAAACTGTTTTTT. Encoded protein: CAISEGNLAGGQEKLFF.

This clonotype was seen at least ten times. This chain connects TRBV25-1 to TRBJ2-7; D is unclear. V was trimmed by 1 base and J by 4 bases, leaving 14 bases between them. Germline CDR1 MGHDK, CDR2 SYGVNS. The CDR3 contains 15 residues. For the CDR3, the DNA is TGTGCCAGCAGTGAATCCAATCCCTGGCGGTACGAGCAGTACTTC. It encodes CASSESNPWRYEQYF.

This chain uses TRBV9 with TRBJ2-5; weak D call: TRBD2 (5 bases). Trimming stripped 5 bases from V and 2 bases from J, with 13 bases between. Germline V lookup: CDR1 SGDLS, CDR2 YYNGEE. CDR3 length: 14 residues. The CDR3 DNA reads TGTGCCAGCAGTCCGGGGAACCTTCAAGAGACCCAGTACTTC. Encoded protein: CASSPGNLQETQYF.

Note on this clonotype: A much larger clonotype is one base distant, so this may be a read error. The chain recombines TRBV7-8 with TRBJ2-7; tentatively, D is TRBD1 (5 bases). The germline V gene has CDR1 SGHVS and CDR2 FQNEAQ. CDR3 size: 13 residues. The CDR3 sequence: CAGSRTLTYEQYF. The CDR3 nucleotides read TGTGCCGGCAGCCGGACACTGACCTACGAGCAGTACTTC.

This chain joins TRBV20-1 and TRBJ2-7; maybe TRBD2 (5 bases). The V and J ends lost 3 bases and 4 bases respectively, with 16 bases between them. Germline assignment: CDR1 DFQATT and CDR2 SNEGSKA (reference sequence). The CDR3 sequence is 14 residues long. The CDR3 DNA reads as TGCAGTGCTAGCCCCTACTCGACGGGGTACGAGCAGTACTTC. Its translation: CSASPYSTGYEQYF.

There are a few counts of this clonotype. The CDR3 region is CASSLVGRGQETQYF. CDR3 in DNA: TGTGCCAGCAGCTTAGTGGGCAGGGGGCAAGAGACCCAGTACTTC. The rearrangement uses TRBV7-2 and TRBJ2-5, with 7 bases identical to TRBD1. This CDR3 is built from 15 residues. Trimming took 1 base from V and 2 from J; bases not matched to a gene: 4. From germline, CDR1 is SGHTA and CDR2 FQGNSA.

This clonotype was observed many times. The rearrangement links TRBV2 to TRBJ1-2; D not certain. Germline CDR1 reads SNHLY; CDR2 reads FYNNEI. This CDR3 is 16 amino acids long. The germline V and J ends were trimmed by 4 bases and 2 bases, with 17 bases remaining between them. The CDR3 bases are TGTGCCAGCAGTGGAGCCGACCGCCTCACAAACTATGGCTACACCTTC. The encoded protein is CASSGADRLTNYGYTF.

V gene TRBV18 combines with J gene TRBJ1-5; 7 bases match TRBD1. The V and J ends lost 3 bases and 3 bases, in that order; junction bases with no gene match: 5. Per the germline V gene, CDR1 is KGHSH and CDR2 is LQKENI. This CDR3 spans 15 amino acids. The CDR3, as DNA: TGTGCCAGCTCACCCATCGGGACAGTCAATCAGCCCCAGCATTTT. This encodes CASSPIGTVNQPQHF.

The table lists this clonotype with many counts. Written as DNA, the CDR3 is TGTGCCAGCAGCTTATATGTAGCGGGAGGCACCGGGGAGCTGTTTTTT. Translation gives CASSLYVAGGTGELFF. V is TRBV7-9 and J is TRBJ2-2; 10 bases align to TRBD2. Trimming cost V 2 bases and J 4 bases; bases outside gene matches: 4. CDR3 length: 16 amino acids. From germline, CDR1 is SEHNR and CDR2 FQNEAQ (reference sequence).

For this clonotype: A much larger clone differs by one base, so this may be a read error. CDR3: CANSYGFEGSTKGYTF. DNA of the CDR3: TGTGCCAACAGTTATGGGTTCGAGGGGTCCACAAAGGGCTACACCTTC. This rearrangement joins TRBV10-3 to TRBJ1-2, with D perhaps TRBD1 (5 bases). The CDR3 covers 16 residues. Germline loops: CDR1 ENHRY, CDR2 SYGVKD.

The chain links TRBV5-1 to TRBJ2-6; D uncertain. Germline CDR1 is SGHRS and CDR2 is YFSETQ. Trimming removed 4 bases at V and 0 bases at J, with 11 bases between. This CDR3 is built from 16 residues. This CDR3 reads CASSPGSDSGANVLTF. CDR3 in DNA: TGCGCCAGCAGCCCAGGATCCGACTCTGGGGCCAACGTCCTGACTTTC.

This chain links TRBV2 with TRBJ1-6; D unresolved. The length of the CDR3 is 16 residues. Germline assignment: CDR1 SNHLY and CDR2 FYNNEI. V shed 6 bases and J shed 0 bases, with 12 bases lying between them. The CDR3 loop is CASRGRSSSYNSPLHF. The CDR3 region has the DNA TGTGCCAGCAGGGGGAGGTCGAGCTCCTATAATTCACCCCTCCACTTT.

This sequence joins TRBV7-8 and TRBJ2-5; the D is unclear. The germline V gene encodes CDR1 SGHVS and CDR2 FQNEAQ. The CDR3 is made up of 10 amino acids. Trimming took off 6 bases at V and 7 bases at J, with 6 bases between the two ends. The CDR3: CASRSGTQYF. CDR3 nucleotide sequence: TGTGCCAGCAGGTCTGGGACCCAGTACTTC. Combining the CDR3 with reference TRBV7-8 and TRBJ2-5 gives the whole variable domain GAGVSQSPRYKVAKRGQDVALRCDPISGHVSLFWYQQALGQGPEFLTYFQNEAQLDKSGLPSDRFFAERPEGSVSTLKIQRTQQEDSAVYLCASRSGTQYFGPGTRLLVL.

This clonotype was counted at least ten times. The CDR3 sequence: CATGDSSGANVLTF. The CDR3 nucleotides read TGTGCCACCGGGGACAGTTCTGGGGCCAACGTCCTGACTTTC. The V and J genes are TRBV24-1 and TRBJ2-6; 7 bases agree with TRBD1. The ends lost 9 bases at V and 1 base at J; junction bases unmatched: 2. CDR3 length: 14 residues. Germline lookup yields CDR1 KGHDR and CDR2 SFDVKD.

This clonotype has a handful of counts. The CDR3 DNA is TGTGCCAGCAGCCAACGACCGACTAGCGGGAGGCCTAGCGGGACCTACGAGCAGTACTTC. Its translation is CASSQRPTSGRPSGTYEQYF. The chain recombines TRBV7-2 with TRBJ2-7; 13 positions agree with TRBD2. V gave up 5 bases and J gave up 2 bases; unmatched junction bases: 18. Germline V CDR1 and CDR2: SGHTA, FQGNSA. This CDR3 has 20 residues. The variable domain in full, completed from reference TRBV7-2 and TRBJ2-7, reads GAGVSQSPSNKVTEKGKDVELRCDPISGHTALYWYRQSLGQGLEFLIYFQGNSAPDKSGLPSDRFSAERTGGSVSTLTIQRTQQEDSAVYLCASSQRPTSGRPSGTYEQYFGPGTRLTVT.

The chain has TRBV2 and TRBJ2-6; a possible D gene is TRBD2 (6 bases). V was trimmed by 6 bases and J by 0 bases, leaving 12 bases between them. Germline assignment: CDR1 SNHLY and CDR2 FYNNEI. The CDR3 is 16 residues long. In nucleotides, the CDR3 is TGTGCCAGCAGGGGGACTGATCCCTCTGGGGCCAACGTCCTGACTTTC. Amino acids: CASRGTDPSGANVLTF.

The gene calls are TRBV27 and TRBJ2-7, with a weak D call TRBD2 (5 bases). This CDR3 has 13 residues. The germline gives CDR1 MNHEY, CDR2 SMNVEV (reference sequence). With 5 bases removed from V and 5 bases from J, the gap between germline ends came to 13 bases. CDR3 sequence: CASSTHKGDEQYF. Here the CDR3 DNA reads TGTGCCAGCAGTACCCACAAGGGAGACGAGCAGTACTTC.